Below are 13 T cell receptor beta chains sequenced from a single sample in a study of CD8 T cells in Susac syndrome. RNA totalling 0.5 to 1 ug underwent reverse transcription with random hexamers. TCRdb redid the calling of the immunoSEQ multiplex PCR reads with MiXCR, one entry per CDR3 protein. The table shows approximately 230,000 distinct CDR3 sequences, with 90% to 95% occurring only once. Source material: CD4+ T cells from PBMCs. The receptors stem from a human donor with multiple sclerosis.

This rearrangement joins TRBV30 to TRBJ1-6; D is unclear. Trimming shortened V by 4 bases and J by 8 bases, and 12 bases separated the two germline ends. Germline CDR1 reads GTSNPN; CDR2 reads SVGIG (reference sequence). The CDR3 sequence is 13 residues long. CDR3 DNA: TGTGCCTGGACAGGTGAAAACCATTCACCCCTCCACTTT. Amino acid sequence: CAWTGENHSPLHF.

The rearrangement uses TRBV19 and TRBJ2-2, with D unclear. The CDR3 is 15 residues long. V was shortened by 5 bases and J by 5 bases, with 15 bases between the two germline ends. Germline V gene sequence: CDR1 LNHDA, CDR2 SQIVND (reference sequence). The CDR3 spells CASSPPVGKTGELFF. The CDR3 DNA is TGTGCCAGTAGTCCGCCGGTAGGGAAAACCGGGGAGCTGTTTTTT.

DNA of the CDR3: TGTGCCAGCAGCTTAGCGCGCAGTACCCCTTATGGCTACACCTTC. Protein sequence: CASSLARSTPYGYTF. This chain uses TRBV7-2 with TRBJ1-2; D not certain. Germline loops: CDR1 SGHTA, CDR2 FQGNSA. This CDR3 is 15 amino acids long. The V end was cut by 0 bases, the J end by 5 bases, with 13 bases between.

The chain combines TRBV29-1 with TRBJ1-2; 10 bases fit TRBD1. Trimming removed 6 bases from V and 4 bases from J; junction bases left unmatched: 11. From germline, CDR1 is SQVTM and CDR2 ANQGSEA. There are 15 residues in the CDR3. The CDR3 nucleotides are TGCAGCGTCCAAATGACAGGGGGCGCGGTCTATGGCTACACCTTC. Encoded protein: CSVQMTGGAVYGYTF.

This sequence joins TRBV28 and TRBJ2-3, with D unresolved. With 4 bases removed from V and 2 bases from J, the gap between germline ends came to 7 bases. The CDR3 covers 13 residues. CDR1 is MDHEN, CDR2 SYDVKM, per germline. This CDR3 reads CASSSSATDTQYF. DNA of the CDR3: TGTGCCAGCAGTTCGTCAGCCACAGATACGCAGTATTTT.

This sequence joins TRBV6-5 and TRBJ1-1, with D hard to call. Germline V gives CDR1 MNHEY, CDR2 SVGAGI. CDR3 length equals 12 residues. The V gene lost 8 bases and the J gene lost 3 bases, with 10 bases spanning the gap. Here the CDR3 reads CASRAWDTEAFF. The DNA for the CDR3 is TGTGCCAGCCGGGCGTGGGACACTGAAGCTTTCTTT.

This chain joins TRBV7-9 and TRBJ2-4, with D tentatively TRBD1 or TRBD2 (5 bases each). Germline CDR1 reads SEHNR; CDR2 reads FQNEAQ (reference sequence). The V end lost 5 bases, the J end lost 9 bases, and 17 bases lay between the germline ends. The CDR3 runs 14 residues. CDR3 nucleotide sequence: TGTGCCAGCAGCACCCAGATCCTCGGGGCCATTCAGTACTTC. This encodes CASSTQILGAIQYF.

The rearrangement links TRBV13 to TRBJ2-6; tentatively, D is TRBD1 or TRBD2 (5 bases each). This CDR3 spans 17 amino acids. Per germline, CDR1 PRHDT and CDR2 FYEKMQ (reference sequence). V was clipped by 4 bases and J by 2 bases, with 15 bases between them. The CDR3 spells CASSSSLGETGANVLTF. The CDR3 DNA reads TGTGCCAGCAGCTCATCCCTGGGGGAAACTGGGGCCAACGTCCTGACTTTC. Complete variable domain (other parts from reference TRBV13 and TRBJ2-6): AAGVIQSPRHLIKEKRETATLKCYPIPRHDTVYWYQQGPGQDPQFLISFYEKMQSDKGSIPDRFSAQQFSDYHSELNMSSLELGDSALYFCASSSSLGETGANVLTFGAGSRLTVL.

This rearrangement joins TRBV7-2 to TRBJ1-2; TRBD1 matches at 8 bases. Germline lookup yields CDR1 SGHTA and CDR2 FQGNSA. Losses at the gene ends were 1 base for V and 7 bases for J; bases not matched to a gene: 8. CDR3 length: 15 residues. The CDR3 loop is CASSLDVGQGRGYTF. CDR3 sequence (DNA): TGTGCCAGCAGCTTAGATGTCGGACAGGGACGTGGCTACACCTTC.

The chain has TRBV27 and TRBJ1-1; 9 positions agree with TRBD1. The CDR3 loop spans 17 amino acids. V gave up 8 bases and J gave up 4 bases; unmatched junction bases: 17. Germline V gives CDR1 MNHEY, CDR2 SMNVEV (reference sequence). The DNA for the CDR3 is TGTGCCAGCGGCCCAGCACAGGGGGCGAGTGGGCCCACTGAAGCTTTCTTT. This gives the protein CASGPAQGASGPTEAFF.

The chain links TRBV7-7 to TRBJ2-5; D remains unclear. V lost 2 bases to trimming and J lost 5 bases, with 12 bases between them. Germline values: CDR1 SSHAT, CDR2 FNYEAQ (reference sequence). The CDR3 covers 14 residues. The CDR3 loop is CASSLREGRETQYF. The CDR3, as DNA: TGTGCCAGCAGCTTAAGAGAAGGGCGGGAGACCCAGTACTTC.

The V call is TRBV14, the J call TRBJ1-1; 7 nucleotides match TRBD1. This CDR3 contains 13 residues. The V and J ends lost 4 bases and 11 bases, in that order; junction bases with no gene match: 10. Germline values: CDR1 SGHDN, CDR2 FVKESK. The CDR3 DNA is TGTGCCAGCAGCCCAGGGGGTACACTGAGGGCTTTCTTT. It translates to CASSPGGTLRAFF.

The chain uses TRBV18 and TRBJ2-3, with D unresolved. The CDR3 spans 16 residues. Trimming removed 6 bases from V and 6 bases from J, with 22 bases in between. Looked up from germline, CDR1 is KGHSH and CDR2 is LQKENI. In DNA, the CDR3 is TGTGCCAGCTCCCCTGATTTGGTTTCATCTTCCGATACGCAGTATTTT. Translation gives CASSPDLVSSSDTQYF.